This entry is about one T cell receptor beta chain. Antigen: not known. The data were obtained in a study of cytomegalovirus exposure and HLA in healthy donors. General study points: The investigators catalogued 150 to 200 TCR beta chains as cytomegalovirus-associated.

Primers: 60 Vbeta forward and 13 Jbeta reverse. The protocol was immunoSEQ multiplex PCR, while the TCRdb copy is restricted to in-frame clones and leaves out a portion. The sample includes 150,000 to 200,000 clones, nearly 80% seen only once; the top ten take more than 12%. Germline assignment: CDR1 MNHNS and CDR2 SASEGT. The CDR3 has 16 amino acids. V lost 3 bases, J lost 0 bases, and 9 bases lay in between. This clonotype was sampled from a man aged 45-65 years in good health and CMV-seropositive. Sample: PBMCs. The gene calls are TRBV6-1 and TRBJ2-6, with D perhaps TRBD1 (6 bases). Here the CDR3 DNA reads TGTGCCAGCAGTGACAGGGGAATCTCTGGGGCCAACGTCCTGACTTTC. This sequence encodes CASSDRGISGANVLTF.